This T cell receptor beta chain was documented in a study of OX40 agonist ivuxolimab in advanced cancers. Whole-study context: Patients treated during dose escalation were battling hepatocellular carcinoma, melanoma, renal cell or head and neck cancer.

CDR3 length: 14 amino acids. Germline V gene lookup returns CDR1 SGHKS and CDR2 YYEKEE (reference sequence). Trimming removed 7 bases from V and 4 bases from J, with 14 bases in between. Whole-study findings and limits: The antigens recognized by the expanded peripheral T cells, that is their antigen specificity, were not determined. Low normalized T-cell clonal expansion was also seen in some nonresponders. Low clonal expansion, among the lowest seen, marked partial responders at 0.1-3.0 mg/kg.

Worth noting for this clone: The antigen is not known.

Assay: immunoSEQ multiplex PCR; the TCRdb copy retains only in-frame clones and omits some. Among more than 40,000 clones listed, around nine tenths were seen once. The receptor was isolated from an adult with an advanced solid tumor such as melanoma, head and neck, liver or kidney cancer. The rearrangement links TRBV5-5 to TRBJ2-2, with D possibly matching TRBD2 (5 bases). The starting material was CD4+ or CD8+ T cells sorted from blood, obtained in a trial of the OX40 agonist ivuxolimab. CDR3 nucleotide sequence: TGTGCCAGCGGCCGGGGATCGAGCACCGGGGAGCTGTTTTTT. This translates into CASGRGSSTGELFF.